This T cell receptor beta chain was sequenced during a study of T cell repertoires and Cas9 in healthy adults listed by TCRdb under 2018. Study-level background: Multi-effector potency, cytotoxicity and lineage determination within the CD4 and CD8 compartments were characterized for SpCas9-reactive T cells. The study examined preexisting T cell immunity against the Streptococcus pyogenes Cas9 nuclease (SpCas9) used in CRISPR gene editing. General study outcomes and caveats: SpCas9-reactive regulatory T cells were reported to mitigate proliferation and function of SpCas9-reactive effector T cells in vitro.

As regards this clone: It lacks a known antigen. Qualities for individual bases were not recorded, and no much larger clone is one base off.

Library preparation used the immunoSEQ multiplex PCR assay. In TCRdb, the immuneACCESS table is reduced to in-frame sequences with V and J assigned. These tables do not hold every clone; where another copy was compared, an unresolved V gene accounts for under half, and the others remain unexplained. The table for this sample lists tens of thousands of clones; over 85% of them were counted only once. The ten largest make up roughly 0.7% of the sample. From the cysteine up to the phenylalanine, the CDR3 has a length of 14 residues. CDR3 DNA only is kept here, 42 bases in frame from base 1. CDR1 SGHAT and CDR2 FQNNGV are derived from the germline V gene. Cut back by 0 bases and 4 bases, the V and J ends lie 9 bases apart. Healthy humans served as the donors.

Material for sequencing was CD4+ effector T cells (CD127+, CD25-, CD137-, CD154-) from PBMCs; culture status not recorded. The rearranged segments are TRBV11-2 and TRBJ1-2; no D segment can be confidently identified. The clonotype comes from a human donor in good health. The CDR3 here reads CASSLEGPLYGYTF. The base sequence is TGTGCCAGCAGCTTAGAAGGGCCGCTCTATGGCTACACCTTC.